These 12 T cell receptor beta chains came from one sample sequenced in a study of long-term antiretroviral therapy in people with HIV. Sequencing relied on immunoSEQ assay v3.0, run at survey level. Profiling relied on immunoSEQ multiplex PCR, and the TCRdb table lists in-frame clones only, not all of them. The sample holds 23,000 or so clones, 81% seen once. The sequenced sample was unsorted PBMCs, obtained 0.1 years before starting antiretroviral therapy. The origin of the receptors is a man aged 35 to 55 with HIV.

This chain uses TRBV9 with TRBJ2-3; 10 nucleotides align to TRBD2. The CDR3 length is 17 residues. CDR1 is SGDLS, CDR2 YYNGEE, per germline. Losses at the gene ends were 1 base for V and 1 base for J; bases not matched to a gene: 6. The CDR3 region has the DNA TGTGCCAGCAGCGTAATGGGAACTAGCGGGGGCACAGATACGCAGTATTTT. Translation: CASSVMGTSGGTDTQYF.

The gene calls are TRBV10-3 and TRBJ2-7; D gene ambiguous. Germline V CDR1 and CDR2: ENHRY, SYGVKD. Deletions cut 3 bases from V and 5 bases from J, with 8 bases between. This CDR3 contains 12 residues. CDR3 sequence (DNA): TGTGCCATCAGTGAAAGGGTCGACGAGCAGTACTTC. Translated: CAISERVDEQYF.

In its sample, this clone was seen a few times. Here the CDR3 DNA reads TGTGCCAGCAGCTTAGGCGACAGGGCCTACGAGCAGTACTTC. This gives the protein CASSLGDRAYEQYF. The chain carries TRBV11-2 and TRBJ2-7, with 7 bases identical to TRBD1. V was clipped by 1 base and J by 2 bases; unmatched bases: 2. The germline CDR1 and CDR2 sequences are SGHAT and FQNNGV. CDR3 size: 14 residues.

The chain links TRBV28 to TRBJ1-5; possible D gene TRBD1, 5 bases. Germline lookup yields CDR1 MDHEN and CDR2 SYDVKM. The V end was cut by 1 base, the J end by 0 bases, with 13 bases between. This CDR3 is built from 17 residues. The CDR3 DNA follows: TGTGCCAGCAGTTTATTTCGACAGTCTTATAGCAATCAGCCCCAGCATTTT. It is translated as CASSLFRQSYSNQPQHF.

This chain joins TRBV5-1 and TRBJ1-6, with D possibly being TRBD1 (5 bases). The CDR3 loop spans 14 amino acids. V lost 4 bases and J lost 5, with 10 bases in between. In germline, CDR1 is SGHRS, CDR2 YFSETQ. The CDR3 loop reads CASSKGRDNSPLHF. In nucleotides, the CDR3 is TGCGCCAGCAGCAAGGGACGAGATAATTCACCCCTCCACTTT.

The rearrangement links TRBV4-1 to TRBJ2-4; the D is unclear. The CDR3 runs 15 residues. Germline CDR1 MGHRA, CDR2 YSYEKL. V gave up 1 base and J gave up 0 bases, with 7 bases separating them. CDR3 nucleotide sequence: TGCGCCAGCAGCCAAGTTTACCTAGCCAAAAACATTCAGTACTTC. Encoded protein: CASSQVYLAKNIQYF.

The chain carries TRBV19 and TRBJ2-7, with 7 bases aligning to TRBD1. The CDR3 totals 15 residues. V lost 5 bases, J lost 2 bases, and 9 bases stayed unmatched. CDR1 and CDR2 from the germline V gene are LNHDA and SQIVND (reference sequence). CDR3 DNA sequence: TGTGCCAGTAGTGCTGACAGGGCCTTCCCCTACGAGCAGTACTTC. As protein: CASSADRAFPYEQYF.

This clone was counted a single time. The CDR3 DNA reads as TGTGCCAGCAGCTCACTCGTTGAGACCCAGTACTTC. Translation: CASSSLVETQYF. The chain links TRBV7-6 to TRBJ2-5; D not resolved. The CDR3 contains 12 residues. V shed 4 bases and J shed 5 bases, with 8 bases lying between them. Germline CDR1 SGHVS, CDR2 FNYEAQ.

The genes are TRBV27 and TRBJ2-3; weak D call: TRBD2 (5 bases). With 3 bases removed from V and 2 bases from J, the gap between germline ends came to 9 bases. CDR1 and CDR2 from the germline V gene are MNHEY and SMNVEV (reference sequence). The CDR3 covers 14 residues. The CDR3 DNA reads TGTGCCAGCAGTTTCTGGACTGACACAGATACGCAGTATTTT. Translation gives CASSFWTDTDTQYF.

CDR3 sequence: CASSRGLAGGITEQYF. As DNA, the CDR3 is TGTGCCAGCAGCCGAGGCTTAGCGGGAGGAATCACAGAGCAGTACTTC. This sequence joins TRBV4-2 and TRBJ2-7; 10 nucleotides align to TRBD2. J lost 7 bases, V lost 4 bases, and 13 bases had no gene match. CDR3 size: 16 residues. CDR1 is LGHNA and CDR2 is YNFKEQ in the germline V gene.

Only one count was recorded for this clone. The CDR3 loop reads CASSLRGTRGSSPLHF. CDR3 nucleotides: TGTGCCAGCAGCTTACGGGGAACGCGGGGGTCTTCACCCCTCCACTTT. The V and J genes are TRBV7-9 and TRBJ1-6; D perhaps matches TRBD1 (5 bases). The V end was cut by 2 bases, the J end by 9 bases, with 17 bases between. The germline gives CDR1 SEHNR, CDR2 FQNEAQ (reference sequence). CDR3 size: 16 residues.

There are a few counts of this clone. The chain combines TRBV6-1 with TRBJ2-7; 11 bases are shared with TRBD1. Trimming removed 4 bases from V and 4 bases from J; junction bases left unmatched: 6. CDR1 is MNHNS and CDR2 is SASEGT in the germline V gene. There are 15 residues in the CDR3. In DNA, the CDR3 is TGTGCCAGCAGTGGCCCGGACAGGGGGCGATACGAGCAGTACTTC. It yields the protein CASSGPDRGRYEQYF.